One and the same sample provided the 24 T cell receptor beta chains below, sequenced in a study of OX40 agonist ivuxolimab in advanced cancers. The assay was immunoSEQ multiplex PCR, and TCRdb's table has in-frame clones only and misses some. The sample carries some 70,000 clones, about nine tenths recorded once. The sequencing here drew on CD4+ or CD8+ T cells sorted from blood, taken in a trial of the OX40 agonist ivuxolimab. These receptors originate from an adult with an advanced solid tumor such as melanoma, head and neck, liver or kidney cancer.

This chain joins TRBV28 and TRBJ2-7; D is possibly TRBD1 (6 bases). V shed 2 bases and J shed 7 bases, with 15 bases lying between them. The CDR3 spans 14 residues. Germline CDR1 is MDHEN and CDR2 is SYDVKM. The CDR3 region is CASSLIQGQREQYF. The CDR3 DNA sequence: TGTGCCAGCAGTTTAATCCAGGGGCAAAGGGAGCAGTACTTC.

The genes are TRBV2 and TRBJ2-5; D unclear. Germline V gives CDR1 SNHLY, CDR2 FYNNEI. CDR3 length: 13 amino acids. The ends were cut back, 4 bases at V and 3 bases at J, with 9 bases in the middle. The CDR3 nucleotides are TGTGCCAGCAGTGCACTACAGAAAGAGACCCAGTACTTC. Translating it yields CASSALQKETQYF.

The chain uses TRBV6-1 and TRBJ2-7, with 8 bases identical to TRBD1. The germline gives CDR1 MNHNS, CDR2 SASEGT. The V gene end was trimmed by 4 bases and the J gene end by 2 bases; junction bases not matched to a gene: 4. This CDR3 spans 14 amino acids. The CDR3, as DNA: TGTGCCAGCAGTGTTAACAGGGGGGCCTACGAGCAGTACTTC. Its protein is CASSVNRGAYEQYF.

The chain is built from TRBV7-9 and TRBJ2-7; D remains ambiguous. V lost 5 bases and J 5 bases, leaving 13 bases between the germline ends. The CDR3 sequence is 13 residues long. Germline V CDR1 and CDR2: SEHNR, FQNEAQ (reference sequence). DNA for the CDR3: TGTGCCAGCAGCCCCGACGCTATGGACGAGCAGTACTTC. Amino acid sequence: CASSPDAMDEQYF.

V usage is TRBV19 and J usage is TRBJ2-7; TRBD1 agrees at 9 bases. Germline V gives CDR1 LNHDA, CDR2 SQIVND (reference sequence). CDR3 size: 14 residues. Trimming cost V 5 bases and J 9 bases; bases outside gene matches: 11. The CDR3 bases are TGTGCCAGTAGTCCGCAACAGGGGGCGCAAGGGCAGTACTTC. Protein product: CASSPQQGAQGQYF. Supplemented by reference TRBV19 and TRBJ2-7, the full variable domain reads DGGITQSPKYLFRKEGQNVTLSCEQNLNHDAMYWYRQDPGQGLRLIYYSQIVNDFQKGDIAEGYSVSREKKESFPLTVTSAQKNPTAFYLCASSPQQGAQGQYFGPGTRLTVT.

The CDR3 sequence is CASSQTDGYTEAFF. As DNA, the CDR3 is TGCGCCAGCAGCCAAACCGACGGGTACACTGAAGCTTTCTTT. The rearrangement joins TRBV4-3 to TRBJ1-1, with unresolved D. This CDR3 is 14 amino acids long. CDR1 LGHNA and CDR2 YSLEER come from the germline V gene. The V end was cut by 2 bases, the J end by 3 bases, with 10 bases between.

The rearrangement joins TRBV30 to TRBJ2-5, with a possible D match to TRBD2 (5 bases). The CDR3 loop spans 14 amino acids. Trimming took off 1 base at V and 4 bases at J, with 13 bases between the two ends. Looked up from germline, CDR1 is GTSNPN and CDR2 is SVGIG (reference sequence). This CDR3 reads CAWSGQLGRETQYF. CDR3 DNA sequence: TGTGCCTGGAGTGGGCAGTTGGGGAGAGAGACCCAGTACTTC.

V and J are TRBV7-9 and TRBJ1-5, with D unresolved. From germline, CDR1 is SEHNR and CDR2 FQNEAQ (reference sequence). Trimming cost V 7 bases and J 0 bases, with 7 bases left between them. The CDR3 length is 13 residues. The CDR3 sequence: CASTINSNQPQHF. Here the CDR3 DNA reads TGTGCCAGCACAATTAATAGCAATCAGCCCCAGCATTTT.

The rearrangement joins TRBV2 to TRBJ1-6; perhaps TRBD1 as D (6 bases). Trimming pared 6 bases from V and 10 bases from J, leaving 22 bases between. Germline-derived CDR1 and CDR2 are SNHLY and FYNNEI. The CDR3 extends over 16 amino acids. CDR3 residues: CASRDTGTRTRSPLHF. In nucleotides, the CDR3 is TGTGCCAGCAGGGACACGGGGACACGGACTAGGTCACCCCTCCACTTT.

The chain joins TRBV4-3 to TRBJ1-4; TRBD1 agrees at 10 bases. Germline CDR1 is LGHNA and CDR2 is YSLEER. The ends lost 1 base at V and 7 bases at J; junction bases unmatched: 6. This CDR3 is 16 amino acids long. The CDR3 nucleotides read TGCGCCAGCAGCCAAGCGGGGACAGGGGCAGGTGAAAAACTGTTTTTT. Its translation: CASSQAGTGAGEKLFF.

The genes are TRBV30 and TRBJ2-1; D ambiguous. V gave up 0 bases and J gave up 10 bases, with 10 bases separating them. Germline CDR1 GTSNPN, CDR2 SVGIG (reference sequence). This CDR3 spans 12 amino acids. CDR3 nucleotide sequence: TGTGCCTGGAGTGTACGAGCCGAGGAGCAGTTCTTC. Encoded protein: CAWSVRAEEQFF.

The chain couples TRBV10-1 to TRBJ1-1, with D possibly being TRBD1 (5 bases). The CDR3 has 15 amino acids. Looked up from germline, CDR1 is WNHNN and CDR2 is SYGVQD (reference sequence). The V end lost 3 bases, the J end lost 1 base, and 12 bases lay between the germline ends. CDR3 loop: CASSDGGARNTEAFF. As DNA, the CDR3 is TGCGCCAGCAGTGATGGAGGGGCTCGGAACACTGAAGCTTTCTTT.

Here the CDR3 DNA reads TGTGCCAGCAGCCCGAACGGACAGGGAGGGGACTACGAGCAGTACTTC. Translated, it gives CASSPNGQGGDYEQYF. The rearrangement links TRBV7-8 to TRBJ2-7; tentatively, D is TRBD1 (8 bases). Trimming took off 5 bases at V and 3 bases at J, with 20 bases between the two ends. Germline V CDR1 and CDR2: SGHVS, FQNEAQ. This CDR3 region has 16 residues.

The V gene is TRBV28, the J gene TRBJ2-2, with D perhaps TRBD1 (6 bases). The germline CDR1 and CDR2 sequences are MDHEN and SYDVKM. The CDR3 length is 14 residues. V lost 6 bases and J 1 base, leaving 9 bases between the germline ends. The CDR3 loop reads CASRPGQNTGELFF. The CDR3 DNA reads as TGTGCCAGCAGACCGGGACAGAACACCGGGGAGCTGTTTTTT.

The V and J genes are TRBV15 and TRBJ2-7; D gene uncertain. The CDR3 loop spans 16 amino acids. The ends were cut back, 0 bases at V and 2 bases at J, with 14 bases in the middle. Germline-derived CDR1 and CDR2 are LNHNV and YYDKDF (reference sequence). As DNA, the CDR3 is TGTGCCACCAGCAGAGACCGGTACTACCCGCCCTACGAGCAGTACTTC. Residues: CATSRDRYYPPYEQYF. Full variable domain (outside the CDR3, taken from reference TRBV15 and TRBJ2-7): DAMVIQNPRYQVTQFGKPVTLSCSQTLNHNVMYWYQQKSSQAPKLLFHYYDKDFNNEADTPDNFQSRRPNTSFCFLDIRSPGLGDTAMYLCATSRDRYYPPYEQYFGPGTRLTVT.

The CDR3 is CASSLSDRGNSPLHF. DNA for the CDR3: TGTGCCAGCAGCTTGTCAGACAGAGGGAATTCACCCCTCCACTTT. J is TRBJ1-6 and V is TRBV7-9; D might be TRBD1 (5 bases). Germline V gives CDR1 SEHNR, CDR2 FQNEAQ (reference sequence). The CDR3 loop spans 15 amino acids. Trimming removed 3 bases from V and 7 bases from J, with 13 bases in between.

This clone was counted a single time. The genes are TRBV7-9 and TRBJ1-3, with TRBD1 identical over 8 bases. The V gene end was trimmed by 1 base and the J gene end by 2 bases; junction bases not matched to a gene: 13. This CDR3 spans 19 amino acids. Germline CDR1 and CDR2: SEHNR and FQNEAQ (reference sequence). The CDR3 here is CASSLGDRITKWAGNTIYF. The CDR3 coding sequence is TGTGCCAGCAGCTTAGGGGACAGGATCACCAAGTGGGCTGGAAACACCATATATTTT.

CDR3 sequence: CASSRDRGYEQYF. CDR3 nucleotide sequence: TGTGCCAGCAGCCGGGACAGGGGCTACGAGCAGTACTTC. The chain recombines TRBV5-5 with TRBJ2-7; TRBD1 aligns across 10 bases. Germline assignment: CDR1 SGHKS and CDR2 YYEKEE (reference sequence). The CDR3 sequence is 13 residues long. Trimming took 4 bases from V and 3 from J; bases not matched to a gene: 1.

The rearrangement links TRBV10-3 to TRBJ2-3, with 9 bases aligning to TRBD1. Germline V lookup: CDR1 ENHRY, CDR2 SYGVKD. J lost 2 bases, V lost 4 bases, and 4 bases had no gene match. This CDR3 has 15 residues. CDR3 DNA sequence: TGTGCCATCAGTGGGACAGGGGCTGACACAGATACGCAGTATTTT. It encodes CAISGTGADTDTQYF.

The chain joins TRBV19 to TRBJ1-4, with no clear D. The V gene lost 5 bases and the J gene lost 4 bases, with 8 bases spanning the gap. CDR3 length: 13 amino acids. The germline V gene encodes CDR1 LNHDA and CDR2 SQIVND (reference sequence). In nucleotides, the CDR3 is TGTGCCAGTAGTGGACCTTTTAATGAAAAACTGTTTTTT. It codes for CASSGPFNEKLFF.

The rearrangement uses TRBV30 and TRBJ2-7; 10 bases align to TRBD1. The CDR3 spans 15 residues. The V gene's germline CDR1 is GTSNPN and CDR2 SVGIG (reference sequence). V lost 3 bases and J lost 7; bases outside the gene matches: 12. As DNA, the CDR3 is TGTGCCTGGAGCGTCCGGGGACAGGGGTCGTGGGAGCAGTACTTC. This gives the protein CAWSVRGQGSWEQYF.

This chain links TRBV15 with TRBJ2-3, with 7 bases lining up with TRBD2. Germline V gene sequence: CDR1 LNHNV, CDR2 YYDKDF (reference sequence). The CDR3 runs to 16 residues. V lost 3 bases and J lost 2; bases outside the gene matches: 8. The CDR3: CATSSLPGLTTDTQYF. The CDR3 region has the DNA TGTGCCACCAGCAGCCTACCGGGACTAACCACAGATACGCAGTATTTT.

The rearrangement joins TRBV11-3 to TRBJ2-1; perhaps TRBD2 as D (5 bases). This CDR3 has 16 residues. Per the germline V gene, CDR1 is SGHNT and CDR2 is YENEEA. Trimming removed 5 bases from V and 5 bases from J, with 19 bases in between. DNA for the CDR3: TGTGCCAGCAGCCCCTTTCGGCTAGCCGACCACAATGAGCAGTTCTTC. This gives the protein CASSPFRLADHNEQFF.

In nucleotides, the CDR3 is TGTGCCAGCAGGGGCGGGGGCTACGAGCAGTACTTC. Its translation is CASRGGGYEQYF. V usage is TRBV7-9 and J usage is TRBJ2-7, with 7 bases that match TRBD2. The V and J ends lost 6 bases and 3 bases, in that order; junction bases with no gene match: 2. The CDR3 loop spans 12 amino acids. Germline values: CDR1 SEHNR, CDR2 FQNEAQ (reference sequence).